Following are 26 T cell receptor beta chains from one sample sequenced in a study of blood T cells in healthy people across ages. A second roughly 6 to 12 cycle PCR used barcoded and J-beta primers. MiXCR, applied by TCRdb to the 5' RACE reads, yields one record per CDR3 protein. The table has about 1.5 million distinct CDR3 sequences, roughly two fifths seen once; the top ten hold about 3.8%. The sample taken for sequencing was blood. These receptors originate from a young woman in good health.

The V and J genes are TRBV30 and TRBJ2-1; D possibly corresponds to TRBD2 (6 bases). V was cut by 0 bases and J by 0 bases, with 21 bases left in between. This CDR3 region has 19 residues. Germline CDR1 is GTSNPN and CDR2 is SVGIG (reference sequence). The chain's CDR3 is CAWSVSPRDSGSSYNEQFF. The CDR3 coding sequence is TGTGCCTGGAGTGTAAGCCCCCGGGATAGCGGTAGCTCCTACAATGAGCAGTTCTTC.

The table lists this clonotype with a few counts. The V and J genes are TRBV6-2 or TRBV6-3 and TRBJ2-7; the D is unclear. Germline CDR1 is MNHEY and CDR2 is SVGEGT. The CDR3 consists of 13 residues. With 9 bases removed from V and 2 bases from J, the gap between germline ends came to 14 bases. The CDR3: CASSWTDAYEQYF. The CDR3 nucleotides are TGTGCCAGTAGCTGGACCGATGCCTACGAGCAGTACTTC.

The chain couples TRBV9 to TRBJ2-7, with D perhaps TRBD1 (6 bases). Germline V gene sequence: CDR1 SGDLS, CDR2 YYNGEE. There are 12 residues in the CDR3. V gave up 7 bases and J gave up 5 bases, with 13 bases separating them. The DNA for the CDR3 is TGTGCCAGCGGAACAGGGTGGGACGAGCAGTACTTC. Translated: CASGTGWDEQYF.

CDR3 loop: CASSLTTGTNYGYTF. The DNA of the CDR3 is TGTGCCAGCAGCCTCACGACAGGGACAAACTATGGCTACACCTTC. The rearrangement joins TRBV7-2 to TRBJ1-2; 7 bases are a match to TRBD1. The CDR3 has 15 amino acids. Germline CDR1 is SGHTA and CDR2 is FQGNSA. J was trimmed by 2 bases and V by 5 bases; bases with no gene match: 8.

DNA for the CDR3: TGCAGTGCTAGAGATAGGACTAGCGGGGCCACAGATACGCAGTATTTT. It encodes CSARDRTSGATDTQYF. The V call is TRBV20-1, the J call TRBJ2-3; TRBD2 matches 12 bases. The V and J ends lost 0 bases and 2 bases, in that order; junction bases with no gene match: 3. The CDR3 extends over 16 amino acids. The germline V gene encodes CDR1 DFQATT and CDR2 SNEGSKA (reference sequence).

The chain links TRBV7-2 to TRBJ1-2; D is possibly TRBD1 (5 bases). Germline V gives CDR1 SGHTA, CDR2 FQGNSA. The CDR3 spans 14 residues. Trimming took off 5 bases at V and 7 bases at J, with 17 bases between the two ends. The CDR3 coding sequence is TGTGCCAGCAGCGCGCGGTGGGGCCGGGTTGGCTACACCTTC. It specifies CASSARWGRVGYTF.

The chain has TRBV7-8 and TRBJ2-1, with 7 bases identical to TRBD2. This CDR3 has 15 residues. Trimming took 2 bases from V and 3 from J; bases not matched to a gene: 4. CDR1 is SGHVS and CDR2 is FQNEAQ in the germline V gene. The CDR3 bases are TGTGCCAGCAGCTTAAACGGGGGGTTCTACAATGAGCAGTTCTTC. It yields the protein CASSLNGGFYNEQFF.

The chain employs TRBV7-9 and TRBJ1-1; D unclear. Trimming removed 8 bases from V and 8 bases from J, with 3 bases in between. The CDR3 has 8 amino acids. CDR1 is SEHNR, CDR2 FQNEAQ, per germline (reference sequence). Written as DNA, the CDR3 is TGTGCCAGCGACGAAGCTTTCTTT. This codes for CASDEAFF. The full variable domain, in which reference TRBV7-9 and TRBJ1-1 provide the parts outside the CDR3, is DTGVSQNPRHKITKRGQNVTFRCDPISEHNRLYWYRQTLGQGPEFLTYFQNEAQLEKSRLLSDRFSAERPKGSFSTLEIQRTEQGDSAMYLCASDEAFFGQGTRLTVV.

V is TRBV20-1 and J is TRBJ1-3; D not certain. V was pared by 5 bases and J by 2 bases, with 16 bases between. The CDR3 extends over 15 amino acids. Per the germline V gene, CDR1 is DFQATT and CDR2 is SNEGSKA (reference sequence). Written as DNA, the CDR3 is TGCAGTGCTGCCCCCTGGTCAATCCCTGGAAACACCATATATTTT. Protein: CSAAPWSIPGNTIYF.

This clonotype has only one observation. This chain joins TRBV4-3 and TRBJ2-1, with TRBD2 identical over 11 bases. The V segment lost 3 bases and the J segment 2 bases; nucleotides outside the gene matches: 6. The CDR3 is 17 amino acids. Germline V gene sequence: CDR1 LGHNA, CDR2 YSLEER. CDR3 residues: CASSHPRLAGTYNEQFF. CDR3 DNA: TGCGCCAGCAGCCATCCCCGACTAGCGGGGACCTACAATGAGCAGTTCTTC.

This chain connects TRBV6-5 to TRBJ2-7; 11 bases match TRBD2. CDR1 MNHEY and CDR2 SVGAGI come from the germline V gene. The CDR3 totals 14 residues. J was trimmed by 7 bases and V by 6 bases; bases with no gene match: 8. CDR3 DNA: TGTGCCAGCAGCGGACTAGCGGGTGGTCGGGAGCAGTACTTC. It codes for CASSGLAGGREQYF.

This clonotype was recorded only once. The CDR3, as DNA: TGTGCCAGTAGTTCGACCGGGACAGCTCCCTACAATGAGCAGTTCTTC. The encoded protein is CASSSTGTAPYNEQFF. The J gene is TRBJ2-1, the V gene TRBV19; 7 positions agree with TRBD1. V trimming: 5 bases; J trimming: 2 bases; junction bases outside the gene matches: 9. The CDR3 is 16 amino acids. Germline V gene lookup returns CDR1 LNHDA and CDR2 SQIVND (reference sequence).

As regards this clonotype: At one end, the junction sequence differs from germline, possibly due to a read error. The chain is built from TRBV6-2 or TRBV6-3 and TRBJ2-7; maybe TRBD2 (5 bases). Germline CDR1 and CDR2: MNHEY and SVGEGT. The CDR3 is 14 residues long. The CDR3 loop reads CASSYSRETYEQYF. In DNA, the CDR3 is TGTGCCAGCAGTTACTCGAGGGAGACCTATGAGCAGTACTTC.

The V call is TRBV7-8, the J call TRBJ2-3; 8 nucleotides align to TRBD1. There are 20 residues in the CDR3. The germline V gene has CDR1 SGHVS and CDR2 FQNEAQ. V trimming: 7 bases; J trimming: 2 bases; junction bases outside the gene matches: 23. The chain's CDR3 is CASNRAETWGQVLPTDTQYF. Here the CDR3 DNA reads TGTGCCAGCAACAGAGCAGAGACTTGGGGACAGGTGTTACCCACAGATACGCAGTATTTT.

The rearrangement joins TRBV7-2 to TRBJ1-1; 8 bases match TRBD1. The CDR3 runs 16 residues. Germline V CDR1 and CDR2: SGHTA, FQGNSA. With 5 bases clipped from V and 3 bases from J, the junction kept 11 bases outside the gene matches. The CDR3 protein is CASSPRTGRGDTEAFF. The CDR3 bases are TGTGCCAGCAGCCCCCGGACAGGGCGGGGGGACACTGAAGCTTTCTTT.

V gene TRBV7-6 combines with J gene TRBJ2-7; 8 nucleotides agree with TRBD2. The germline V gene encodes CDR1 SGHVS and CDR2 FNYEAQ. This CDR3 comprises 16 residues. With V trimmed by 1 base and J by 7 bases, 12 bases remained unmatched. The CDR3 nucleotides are TGTGCCAGCAGCTTAGTCCCGGGAGGGCCTAGTAATGAGCAGTACTTC. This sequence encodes CASSLVPGGPSNEQYF.

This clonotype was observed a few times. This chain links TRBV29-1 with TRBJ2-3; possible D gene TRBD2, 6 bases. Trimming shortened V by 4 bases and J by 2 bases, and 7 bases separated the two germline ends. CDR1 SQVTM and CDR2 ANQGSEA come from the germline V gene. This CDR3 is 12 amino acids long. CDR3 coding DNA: TGCAGCGTTGCGGGGGACACAGATACGCAGTATTTT. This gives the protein CSVAGDTDTQYF.

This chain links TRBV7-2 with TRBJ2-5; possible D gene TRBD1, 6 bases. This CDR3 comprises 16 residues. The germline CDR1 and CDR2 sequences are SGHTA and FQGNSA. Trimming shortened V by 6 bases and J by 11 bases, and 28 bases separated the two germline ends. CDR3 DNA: TGTGCCAGCAGTACGGGACACCATATAACGGGCAATGAGCAGTACTTC. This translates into CASSTGHHITGNEQYF.

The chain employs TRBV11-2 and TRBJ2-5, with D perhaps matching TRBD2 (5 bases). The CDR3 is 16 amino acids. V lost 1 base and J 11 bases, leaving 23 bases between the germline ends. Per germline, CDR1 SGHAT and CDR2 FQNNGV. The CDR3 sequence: CASSLVPADSYNEQYF. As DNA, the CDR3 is TGTGCCAGCAGCTTAGTCCCGGCGGACTCCTACAATGAGCAGTACTTC.

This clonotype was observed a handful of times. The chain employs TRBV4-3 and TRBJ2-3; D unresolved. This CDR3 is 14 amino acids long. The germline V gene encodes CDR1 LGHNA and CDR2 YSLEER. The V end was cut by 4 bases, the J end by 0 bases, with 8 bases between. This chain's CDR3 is CASSPAVSTDTQYF. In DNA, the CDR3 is TGCGCCAGCAGCCCGGCAGTAAGCACAGATACGCAGTATTTT.

The CDR3 DNA follows: TGTGCCAGCAGCTTAGCAACAGGGAACTACGAGCAGTACTTC. Translated: CASSLATGNYEQYF. V and J are TRBV11-2 and TRBJ2-7, with D possibly matching TRBD1 (6 bases). Germline-derived CDR1 and CDR2 are SGHAT and FQNNGV. The germline V and J ends were trimmed by 1 base and 3 bases, with 10 bases remaining between them. The CDR3 loop spans 14 amino acids.

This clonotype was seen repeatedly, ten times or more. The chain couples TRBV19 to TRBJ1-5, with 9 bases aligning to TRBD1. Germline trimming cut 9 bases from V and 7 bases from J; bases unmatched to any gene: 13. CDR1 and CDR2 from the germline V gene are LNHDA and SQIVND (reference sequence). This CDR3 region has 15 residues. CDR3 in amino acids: CASSSTGTGNQPQHF. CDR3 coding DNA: TGTGCCAGCAGTTCTACCGGGACAGGGAACCAGCCCCAGCATTTT. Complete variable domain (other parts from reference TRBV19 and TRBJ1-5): DGGITQSPKYLFRKEGQNVTLSCEQNLNHDAMYWYRQDPGQGLRLIYYSQIVNDFQKGDIAEGYSVSREKKESFPLTVTSAQKNPTAFYLCASSSTGTGNQPQHFGDGTRLSIL.

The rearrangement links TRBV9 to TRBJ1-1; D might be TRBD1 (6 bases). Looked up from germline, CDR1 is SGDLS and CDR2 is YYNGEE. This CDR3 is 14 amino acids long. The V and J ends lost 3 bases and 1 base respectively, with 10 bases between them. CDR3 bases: TGTGCCAGCAGCGGGGGGGCTGGGAACACTGAAGCTTTCTTT. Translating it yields CASSGGAGNTEAFF.

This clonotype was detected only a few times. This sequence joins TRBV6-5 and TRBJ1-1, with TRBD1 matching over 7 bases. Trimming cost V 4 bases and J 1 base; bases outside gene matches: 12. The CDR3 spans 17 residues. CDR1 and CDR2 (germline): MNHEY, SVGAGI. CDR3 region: CASSSWTGRRWNTEAFF. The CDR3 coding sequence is TGTGCCAGCAGTTCTTGGACAGGTCGTCGGTGGAACACTGAAGCTTTCTTT.

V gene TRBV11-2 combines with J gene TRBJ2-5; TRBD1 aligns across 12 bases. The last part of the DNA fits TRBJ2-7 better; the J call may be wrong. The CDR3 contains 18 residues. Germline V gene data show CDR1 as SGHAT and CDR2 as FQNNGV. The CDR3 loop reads CASSLSTVGQGAGYEQYF. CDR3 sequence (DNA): TGTGCCAGCAGCTTAAGCACCGTGGGACAGGGGGCAGGGTACGAGCAGTACTTC.

The CDR3 region is CSVGDRSNQPQHF. The CDR3 coding sequence is TGCAGCGTTGGGGACCGTAGCAATCAGCCCCAGCATTTT. This sequence joins TRBV29-1 and TRBJ1-5, with D possibly matching TRBD1 (5 bases). Germline lookup yields CDR1 SQVTM and CDR2 ANQGSEA. V lost 4 bases to trimming and J lost 0 bases, with 7 bases between them. The CDR3 has 13 amino acids.